This T cell receptor (beta chain) is drawn from a study of Tregs in tolerant kidney transplant recipients. Points from the study as a whole: In tolerant patients, donor-specific Tregs outgrew total Tregs, suggesting antigen-driven expansion.

Comments on this clone: Its antigen is undetermined.

There are 14 residues in the CDR3. Germline lookup yields CDR1 SGHTA and CDR2 FQGTGA. V shed 5 bases and J shed 4 bases, with 13 bases lying between them. Recipients received nonmyeloablative bone marrow transplants from related graft donors, with transient mixed chimerism. TCRdb's table, derived via immunoSEQ multiplex PCR, lists solely in-frame clones and lacks some. The sample shows nearly 50,000 clones, 89% of them seen only once. The receptor's source is a human patient who received a combined kidney and bone marrow transplant. The graft donor may be the source of some T cells. The chain combines TRBV7-3 with TRBJ2-3; D is possibly TRBD2 (6 bases). The sample consisted of CD8+ T cells from blood (PBMCs), taken 12 months after the transplant. Written as DNA, the CDR3 is TGTGCCAGCAGCACCCGGGACTCCCCAGATACGCAGTATTTT. Translation gives CASSTRDSPDTQYF.